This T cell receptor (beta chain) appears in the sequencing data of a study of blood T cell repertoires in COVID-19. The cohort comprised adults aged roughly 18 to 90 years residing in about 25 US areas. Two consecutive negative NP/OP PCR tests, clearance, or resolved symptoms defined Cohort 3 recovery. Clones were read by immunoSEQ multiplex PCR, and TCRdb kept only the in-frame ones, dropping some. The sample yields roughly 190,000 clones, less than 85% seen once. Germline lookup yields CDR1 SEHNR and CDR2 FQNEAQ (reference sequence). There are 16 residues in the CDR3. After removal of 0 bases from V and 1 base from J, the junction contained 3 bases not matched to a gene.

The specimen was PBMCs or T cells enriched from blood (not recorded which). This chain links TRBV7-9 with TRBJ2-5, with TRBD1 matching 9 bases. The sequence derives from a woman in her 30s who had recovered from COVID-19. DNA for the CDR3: TGTGCCAGCAGCTTAGCCGGGACAGGGTCCCAAGAGACCCAGTACTTC. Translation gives CASSLAGTGSQETQYF.